What follows are 30 T cell receptor beta chains derived from one specimen sequenced in a study of T cell repertoires in cytomegalovirus infection. TCRdb re-called the reads through MiXCR, storing one row per CDR3 protein. The sample carries approximately 500,000 distinct CDR3 sequences, 16% recorded once. Sample: CD8+ T cells from PBMCs. The receptors shown here come from a human donor in good health (CMV status not recorded). Some clones in this sample may be carry-over from other donors' samples.

This clonotype showed up just a few times. This rearrangement joins TRBV11-3 to TRBJ2-7; 8 positions agree with TRBD1. Germline V CDR1 and CDR2: SGHNT, YENEEA. The trim removed 4 bases at V and 0 bases at J, leaving 5 bases unmatched. The CDR3 has 15 amino acids. Here the CDR3 DNA reads TGTGCCAGCAGCTCTAGGACAGGGAACTCCTACGAGCAGTACTTC. The encoded protein is CASSSRTGNSYEQYF.

This clonotype has a handful of counts. This sequence may be a read error, since a much larger clone differs from it by one base. The chain uses TRBV28 and TRBJ1-5, with D possibly being TRBD1 (5 bases). Trimming cost V 6 bases and J 3 bases, with 6 bases left between them. Germline loops: CDR1 MDHEN, CDR2 SYDVKM. This CDR3 region has 12 residues. CDR3 in amino acids: CASRTANQPQHF. The CDR3 DNA is TGTGCCAGCAGGACAGCCAATCAGCCCCAGCATTTT.

V and J are TRBV29-1 and TRBJ1-1; D is uncertain. CDR1 is SQVTM and CDR2 is ANQGSEA in the germline V gene. The CDR3 covers 12 residues. V lost 3 bases and J 1 base, leaving 6 bases between the germline ends. The CDR3 bases are TGCAGCGTTGACCGCCCGAACACTGAAGCTTTCTTT. Protein product: CSVDRPNTEAFF. Based on the CDR3 plus reference TRBV29-1 and TRBJ1-1, the full variable domain is SAVISQKPSRDICQRGTSLTIQCQVDSQVTMMFWYRQQPGQSLTLIATANQGSEATYESGFVIDKFPISRPNLTFSTLTVSNMSPEDSSIYLCSVDRPNTEAFFGQGTRLTVV.

V gene TRBV29-1 combines with J gene TRBJ2-1, with TRBD2 matching over 11 bases. The J segment lost 0 bases and the V segment lost 5 bases, leaving 9 bases of the junction unmatched. Germline V gene data show CDR1 as SQVTM and CDR2 as ANQGSEA. The CDR3 is made up of 17 amino acids. This CDR3 is CSVQLAGGRSSYNEQFF. DNA of the CDR3: TGCAGCGTTCAATTAGCGGGGGGGCGGAGCTCCTACAATGAGCAGTTCTTC.

The V and J genes are TRBV27 and TRBJ2-7, with 7 bases lining up with TRBD1. Germline CDR1 MNHEY, CDR2 SMNVEV (reference sequence). The trim removed 4 bases at V and 5 bases at J, leaving 17 bases unmatched. The CDR3 loop spans 17 amino acids. CDR3 sequence: CASSSIRTGARVDEQYF. The CDR3 DNA reads TGTGCCAGCAGTTCCATAAGGACAGGCGCGAGGGTCGACGAGCAGTACTTC.

The sample holds a few counts of this clonotype. The V call is TRBV10-2, the J call TRBJ2-3; 7 bases agree with TRBD1. CDR1 WSHSY and CDR2 SAAADI come from the germline V gene. J was trimmed by 0 bases and V by 6 bases; bases with no gene match: 18. The CDR3 runs to 19 residues. The CDR3 is CASRRQGGADKDSTDTQYF. DNA of the CDR3: TGCGCCAGCAGGCGACAGGGTGGAGCAGATAAAGATAGCACAGATACGCAGTATTTT.

The table lists this clonotype with many counts. V is TRBV7-8 and J is TRBJ2-7; TRBD2 agrees at 8 bases. The V gene's germline CDR1 is SGHVS and CDR2 FQNEAQ. The CDR3 extends over 14 amino acids. Losses at the gene ends were 4 bases for V and 3 bases for J; bases not matched to a gene: 5. CDR3 protein: CASSSGGRRYEQYF. The CDR3 DNA sequence: TGTGCCAGCAGCTCAGGCGGGAGGCGCTACGAGCAGTACTTC.

Ten or more counts support this clonotype. The chain couples TRBV28 to TRBJ1-1; perhaps TRBD1 as D (5 bases). Looked up from germline, CDR1 is MDHEN and CDR2 is SYDVKM. This CDR3 contains 17 residues. Deletions cut 4 bases from V and 0 bases from J, with 18 bases between. CDR3 region: CASSSPRQLVMNTEAFF. For the CDR3, the DNA is TGTGCCAGCAGTTCCCCCCGACAGCTAGTCATGAACACTGAAGCTTTCTTT. Looking up the rest from reference TRBV28 and TRBJ1-1 gives the full variable domain: DVKVTQSSRYLVKRTGEKVFLECVQDMDHENMFWYRQDPGLGLRLIYFSYDVKMKEKGDIPEGYSVSREKKERFSLILESASTNQTSMYLCASSSPRQLVMNTEAFFGQGTRLTVV.

This clonotype was picked up a small number of times. The chain recombines TRBV24-1 with TRBJ1-2; 9 bases fit TRBD1. The trim removed 4 bases at V and 5 bases at J, leaving 4 bases unmatched. This CDR3 has 14 residues. In germline, CDR1 is KGHDR, CDR2 SFDVKD. CDR3 in DNA: TGTGCCACCAGTGAAACAGGGGGCGGGTATGGCTACACCTTC. This translates into CATSETGGGYGYTF.

V is TRBV10-3 and J is TRBJ1-5; D not certain. CDR1 and CDR2 from the germline V gene are ENHRY and SYGVKD. The CDR3 loop spans 14 amino acids. V lost 2 bases and J lost 7, with 12 bases in between. The CDR3 bases are TGTGCCATCAGTGAGGGGAAGGGTGACCAGCCCCAGCATTTT. It encodes CAISEGKGDQPQHF.

The gene calls are TRBV5-1 and TRBJ2-3; TRBD1 is a possible D gene (6 bases). From germline, CDR1 is SGHRS and CDR2 YFSETQ. The CDR3 extends over 16 amino acids. V lost 0 bases, J lost 2 bases, and 13 bases lay in between. The chain's CDR3 is CASSLESGQITDTQYF. The CDR3 coding sequence is TGCGCCAGCAGCTTGGAGTCTGGACAGATCACAGATACGCAGTATTTT. Together with reference TRBV5-1 and TRBJ2-3, the CDR3 gives the full variable domain: KAGVTQTPRYLIKTRGQQVTLSCSPISGHRSVSWYQQTPGQGLQFLFEYFSETQRNKGNFPGRFSGRQFSNSRSEMNVSTLELGDSALYLCASSLESGQITDTQYFGPGTRLTVL.

This clonotype was observed many times. The CDR3 DNA is TGTGCCAGCAGCTTATCAGGACAGGGCTATGAGCAGTTCTTC. This sequence encodes CASSLSGQGYEQFF. V is TRBV7-9 and J is TRBJ2-1, with 8 bases identical to TRBD1. The J segment lost 8 bases and the V segment lost 2 bases, leaving 5 bases of the junction unmatched. The CDR3 contains 14 residues. Germline assignment: CDR1 SEHNR and CDR2 FQNEAQ (reference sequence). The whole variable domain, remainder taken from reference TRBV7-9 and TRBJ2-1, is DTGVSQNPRHKITKRGQNVTFRCDPISEHNRLYWYRQTLGQGPEFLTYFQNEAQLEKSRLLSDRFSAERPKGSFSTLEIQRTEQGDSAMYLCASSLSGQGYEQFFGPGTRLTVL.

This clonotype was found many times. This rearrangement joins TRBV19 to TRBJ2-7, with a tentative D call TRBD2 (5 bases). The V and J ends lost 5 bases and 2 bases respectively, with 22 bases between them. Germline V gene sequence: CDR1 LNHDA, CDR2 SQIVND (reference sequence). The CDR3 is 17 residues long. The CDR3 spells CASSDSGEGPSAYEQYF. The CDR3 bases are TGTGCCAGTAGTGATTCAGGCGAGGGTCCGTCGGCCTACGAGCAGTACTTC.

This clonotype has just a few counts. The J gene is TRBJ2-1, the V gene TRBV27; 8 positions match TRBD2. The germline gives CDR1 MNHEY, CDR2 SMNVEV (reference sequence). V lost 5 bases and J lost 6; bases outside the gene matches: 12. This CDR3 has 16 amino acids. The CDR3 DNA sequence: TGTGCCAGCAGTCCCCTCCTCTTAGCGGGAATCAATGAGCAGTTCTTC. It yields the protein CASSPLLLAGINEQFF.

This clonotype has a count of ten or more. The CDR3 loop reads CSVNLGILGYTF. In DNA, the CDR3 is TGCAGCGTTAATTTAGGGATCCTTGGCTACACCTTC. This chain joins TRBV29-1 and TRBJ1-2; D call uncertain. Per the germline V gene, CDR1 is SQVTM and CDR2 is ANQGSEA. This CDR3 has 12 residues. V was clipped by 5 bases and J by 7 bases, with 14 bases between them.

This clonotype was seen ten or more times. The gene calls are TRBV6-1 and TRBJ1-2; D is possibly TRBD1 (6 bases). This CDR3 has 15 residues. With 5 bases removed from V and 4 bases from J, the gap between germline ends came to 17 bases. Germline CDR1 and CDR2: MNHNS and SASEGT. CDR3 coding DNA: TGTGCCAGCAGTCCCCCTGGGGGCGCAACCTATGGCTACACCTTC. This gives the protein CASSPPGGATYGYTF.

The CDR3 DNA reads TGTGCCAGCTGCAACTTGAACACCGGGGAGCTGTTTTTT. Translation gives CASCNLNTGELFF. The rearrangement uses TRBV27 and TRBJ2-2; unclear D gene. The CDR3 runs 13 residues. The germline V gene has CDR1 MNHEY and CDR2 SMNVEV (reference sequence). Trimming shortened V by 8 bases and J by 1 base, and 8 bases separated the two germline ends.

This clonotype was counted ten times or more. The V and J genes are TRBV20-1 and TRBJ2-1; unclear D gene. The germline V and J ends were trimmed by 5 bases and 0 bases, with 14 bases remaining between them. Germline lookup yields CDR1 DFQATT and CDR2 SNEGSKA (reference sequence). CDR3 length: 15 residues. Here the CDR3 DNA reads TGCAGTGCTTCCTCGTTTGAGAGCTCCTACAATGAGCAGTTCTTC. This translates into CSASSFESSYNEQFF.

This chain's CDR3 is CASGIRQGNHQPQHF. In DNA form, the CDR3 reads TGTGCCAGTGGGATCCGACAGGGGAATCACCAGCCCCAGCATTTT. This chain joins TRBV19 and TRBJ1-5, with 8 bases identical to TRBD1. V was pared by 8 bases and J by 7 bases, with 13 bases of the junction left unmatched. Looked up from germline, CDR1 is LNHDA and CDR2 is SQIVND (reference sequence). The CDR3 is 15 residues long.

This clonotype was seen repeatedly, ten times or more. V and J are TRBV7-3 and TRBJ2-1; TRBD2 matches at 7 bases. Trimming took 4 bases from V and 9 from J; bases not matched to a gene: 15. CDR3 length: 16 amino acids. Germline V gene sequence: CDR1 SGHTA, CDR2 FQGTGA. The CDR3 sequence: CASSSSSGRGQSEQFF. The CDR3 coding sequence is TGTGCCAGCAGCTCATCTAGCGGTAGGGGTCAGAGTGAGCAGTTCTTC.

This clonotype was counted at least ten times. This chain connects TRBV11-1 to TRBJ1-4, with D possibly matching TRBD1 (6 bases). The V end lost 5 bases, the J end lost 0 bases, and 34 bases lay between the germline ends. Germline V gene sequence: CDR1 SGHAT, CDR2 FQDESV (reference sequence). This CDR3 has 23 residues. This CDR3 reads CASSPSKGEFKGARLATNEKLFF. CDR3 coding DNA: TGTGCCAGCAGCCCAAGTAAGGGGGAATTCAAAGGGGCGCGACTTGCAACTAATGAAAAACTGTTTTTT.

The chain combines TRBV7-9 with TRBJ2-7; D is undetermined. V lost 2 bases and J lost 5, with 13 bases in between. CDR1 and CDR2 (germline): SEHNR, FQNEAQ (reference sequence). This CDR3 spans 14 amino acids. The CDR3 DNA reads TGTGCCAGCAGCTTACAGGCGAAAAGGGACGAGCAGTACTTC. Encoded protein: CASSLQAKRDEQYF.

The count of this clonotype is one. V is TRBV6-5 and J is TRBJ2-1; 11 bases align to TRBD1. V was pared by 0 bases and J by 6 bases, with 10 bases of the junction left unmatched. In germline, CDR1 is MNHEY, CDR2 SVGAGI. CDR3 length: 18 residues. The CDR3 sequence: CASSYSGTGGLLVNEQFF. In DNA form, the CDR3 reads TGTGCCAGCAGTTACTCCGGGACAGGGGGGTTATTGGTCAATGAGCAGTTCTTC.

This clonotype was seen repeatedly, ten times or more. CDR3 loop: CASSLGGRNSPLHF. The CDR3 DNA is TGTGCCAGCAGTTTGGGTGGAAGGAATTCACCCCTCCACTTT. V gene TRBV27 combines with J gene TRBJ1-6; no firm D call. Trimming took 3 bases from V and 7 from J, leaving 10 bases between them. The CDR3 consists of 14 residues. Germline CDR1 and CDR2: MNHEY and SMNVEV (reference sequence).

Ten or more counts support this clonotype. The chain carries TRBV27 and TRBJ1-4; 9 bases are shared with TRBD1. With 6 bases clipped from V and 3 bases from J, the junction kept 8 bases outside the gene matches. The CDR3 length is 16 residues. Germline CDR1 and CDR2: MNHEY and SMNVEV (reference sequence). The CDR3 loop reads CASSKWGQGPNEKLFF. The CDR3 region has the DNA TGTGCCAGCAGCAAATGGGGACAGGGACCTAATGAAAAACTGTTTTTT.

The rearrangement joins TRBV20-1 to TRBJ2-5; TRBD2 matches at 16 bases. The CDR3 is made up of 16 amino acids. V lost 6 bases, J lost 3 bases, and 7 bases stayed unmatched. The germline V gene encodes CDR1 DFQATT and CDR2 SNEGSKA (reference sequence). The CDR3 region is CSAEPGLAGGKETQYF. The CDR3 DNA is TGCAGTGCAGAACCGGGACTAGCGGGGGGGAAAGAGACCCAGTACTTC.

V gene TRBV5-1 combines with J gene TRBJ2-1; a possible D gene is TRBD2 (5 bases). This CDR3 region has 18 residues. The V gene's germline CDR1 is SGHRS and CDR2 YFSETQ. V was clipped by 2 bases and J by 2 bases, with 20 bases between them. The CDR3 here is CASSFYPASIGTYNEQFF. The CDR3 DNA reads TGCGCCAGCAGCTTCTACCCCGCTAGTATCGGGACCTACAATGAGCAGTTCTTC.

In its sample, this clonotype was seen many times. The chain joins TRBV7-8 to TRBJ1-2; possible D gene TRBD1, 5 bases. The length of the CDR3 is 14 residues. V gave up 5 bases and J gave up 1 base, with 11 bases separating them. Germline CDR1 is SGHVS and CDR2 is FQNEAQ. In nucleotides, the CDR3 is TGTGCCAGCAGCACCTCCGACAGTAACTATGGCTACACCTTC. Its translation: CASSTSDSNYGYTF.

The sample holds one count of this clonotype. The chain couples TRBV2 to TRBJ2-4; 8 bases line up with TRBD2. Unmatched junction bases numbered 15, after V lost 5 bases and J lost 3 bases. Germline lookup yields CDR1 SNHLY and CDR2 FYNNEI. The CDR3 spans 18 residues. The CDR3 DNA reads TGTGCCAGCAGTTTACTAGCGGAGGGCGTCCTAGACAAAAACATTCAGTACTTC. Protein: CASSLLAEGVLDKNIQYF.

This clonotype was seen a few times. The V gene is TRBV9, the J gene TRBJ2-1; D is ambiguous. V shed 0 bases and J shed 11 bases, with 12 bases lying between them. The CDR3 consists of 13 residues. Germline CDR1 SGDLS, CDR2 YYNGEE. The chain's CDR3 is CASSVGDSGQQFF. The CDR3 DNA reads as TGTGCCAGCAGCGTAGGAGACTCCGGGCAGCAGTTCTTC.